This TCR beta chain was recorded in a study of tumor and adjacent non-tumor tissue in lung cancer. Study-wide context: Patients were aged about 31 to 85, approximately 11 men and 4 to 6 women, stage I to III.

The library came from three nested PCR rounds adapted from ARM-PCR protocols. TCRdb itself ran the multiplex PCR reads through MiXCR, one entry per CDR3 protein. The sample includes some 200,000 distinct CDR3 sequences, 71% of them seen just once. The CDR3 loop spans 14 amino acids. From germline, CDR1 is SQVTM and CDR2 ANQGSEA. The table lists this clonotype with a count of one. The antigen remains undetermined. A read error may account for a junction end that differs from germline. Whole-study findings and limits: TCR diversity was significantly greater in tumor than normal lung tissue.

This sample's RNA came from whole unsorted tissue. Sequencing was carried out using lung tumor tissue. The clonotype originates from a man aged 60 to 69 with non-small cell lung cancer. The chain joins TRBV29-1 to TRBJ1-1; D gene uncertain. The CDR3 nucleotides are TGTAGCTTTGGAATGGCGGTGGTGAACACTGAAGCTTTCTTT. Residues: CSFGMAVVNTEAFF. Complete variable domain (other parts from reference TRBV29-1 and TRBJ1-1): SAVISQKPSRDICQRGTSLTIQCQVDSQVTMMFWYRQQPGQSLTLIATANQGSEATYESGFVIDKFPISRPNLTFSTLTVSNMSPEDSSIYLCSFGMAVVNTEAFFGQGTRLTVV.